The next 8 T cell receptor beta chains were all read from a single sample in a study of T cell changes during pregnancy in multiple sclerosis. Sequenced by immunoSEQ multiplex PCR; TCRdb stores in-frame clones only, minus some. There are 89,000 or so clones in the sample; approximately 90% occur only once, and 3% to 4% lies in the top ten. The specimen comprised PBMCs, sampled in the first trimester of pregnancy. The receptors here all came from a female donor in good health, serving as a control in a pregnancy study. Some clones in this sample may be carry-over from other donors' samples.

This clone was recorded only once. The CDR3: CAIRSQGGGDQPQHF. CDR3 nucleotides: TGTGCCATCAGATCACAGGGGGGCGGGGATCAGCCCCAGCATTTT. The J gene is TRBJ1-5, the V gene TRBV10-3; 8 nucleotides line up with TRBD1. V was clipped by 6 bases and J by 5 bases; unmatched bases: 9. The CDR3 runs to 15 residues. Germline V gives CDR1 ENHRY, CDR2 SYGVKD.

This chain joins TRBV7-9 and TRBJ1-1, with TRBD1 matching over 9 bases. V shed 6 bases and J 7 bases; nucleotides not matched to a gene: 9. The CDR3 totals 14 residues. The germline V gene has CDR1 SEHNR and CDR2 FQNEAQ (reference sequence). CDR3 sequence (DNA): TGTGCCAGCAGACAACAGGGGGCCCAGGGTGAAGCTTTCTTT. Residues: CASRQQGAQGEAFF.

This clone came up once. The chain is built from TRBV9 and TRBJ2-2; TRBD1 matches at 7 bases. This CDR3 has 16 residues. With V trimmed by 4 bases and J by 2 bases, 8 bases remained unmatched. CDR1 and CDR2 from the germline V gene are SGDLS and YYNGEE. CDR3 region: CASSPYRGENTGELFF. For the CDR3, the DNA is TGTGCCAGCAGCCCCTACAGGGGCGAAAACACCGGGGAGCTGTTTTTT. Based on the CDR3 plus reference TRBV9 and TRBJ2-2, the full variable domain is DSGVTQTPKHLITATGQRVTLRCSPRSGDLSVYWYQQSLDQGLQFLIQYYNGEERAKGNILERFSAQQFPDLHSELNLSSLELGDSALYFCASSPYRGENTGELFFGEGSRLTVL.

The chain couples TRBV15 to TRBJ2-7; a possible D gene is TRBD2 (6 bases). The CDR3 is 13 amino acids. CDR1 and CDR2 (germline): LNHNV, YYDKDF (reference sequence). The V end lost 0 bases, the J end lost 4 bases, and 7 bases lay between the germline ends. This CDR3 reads CATSREGGYEQYF. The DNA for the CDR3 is TGTGCCACCAGCAGAGAGGGAGGATACGAGCAGTACTTC.

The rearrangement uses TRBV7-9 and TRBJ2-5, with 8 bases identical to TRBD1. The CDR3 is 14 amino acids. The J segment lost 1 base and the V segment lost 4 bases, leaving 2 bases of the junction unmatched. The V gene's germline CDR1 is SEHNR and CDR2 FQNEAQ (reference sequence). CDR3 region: CASSSTGVQETQYF. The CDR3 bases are TGTGCCAGCAGCTCGACAGGGGTCCAAGAGACCCAGTACTTC. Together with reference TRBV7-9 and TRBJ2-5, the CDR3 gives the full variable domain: DTGVSQNPRHKITKRGQNVTFRCDPISEHNRLYWYRQTLGQGPEFLTYFQNEAQLEKSRLLSDRFSAERPKGSFSTLEIQRTEQGDSAMYLCASSSTGVQETQYFGPGTRLLVL.

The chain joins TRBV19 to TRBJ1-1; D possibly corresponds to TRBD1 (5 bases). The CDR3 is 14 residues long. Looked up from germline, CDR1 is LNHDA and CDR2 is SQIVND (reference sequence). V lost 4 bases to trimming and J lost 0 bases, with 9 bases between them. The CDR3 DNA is TGTGCCAGTAGTAAACAGGTTTTGAACACTGAAGCTTTCTTT. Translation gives CASSKQVLNTEAFF.

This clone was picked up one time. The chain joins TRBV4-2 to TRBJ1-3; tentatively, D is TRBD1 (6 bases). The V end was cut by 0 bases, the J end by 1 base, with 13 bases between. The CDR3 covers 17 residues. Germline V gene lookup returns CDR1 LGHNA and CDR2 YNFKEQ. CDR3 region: CASSQEASGVSGNTIYF. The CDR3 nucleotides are TGTGCCAGCAGCCAAGAGGCCTCAGGGGTATCTGGAAACACCATATATTTT.

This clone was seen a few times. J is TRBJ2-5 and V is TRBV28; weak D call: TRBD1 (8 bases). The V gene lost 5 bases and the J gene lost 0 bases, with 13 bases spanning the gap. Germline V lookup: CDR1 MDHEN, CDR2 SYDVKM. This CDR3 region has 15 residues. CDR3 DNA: TGTGCCAGCAGTCCACAGGGGGGGTACCAAGAGACCCAGTACTTC. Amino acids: CASSPQGGYQETQYF.